One sample yielded the 9 T cell receptor beta chains listed below, sequenced in a study of T cell responses to AZD1222 COVID-19 vaccine. Sequencing was performed with immunoSEQ multiplex PCR; in TCRdb, only in-frame clones are kept and a portion is missing. This sample yields fewer than 100,000 clones, of which around nine tenths are seen a single time; roughly 15% belongs to the top ten. The sample consisted of peripheral blood, taken 28 days after the second AZD1222 dose. The receptors stem from an adult who received the AZD1222 COVID-19 vaccine.

The rearrangement joins TRBV15 to TRBJ2-3; no reliable D call. The V gene lost 6 bases and the J gene lost 1 base, with 11 bases spanning the gap. The CDR3 runs to 14 residues. Germline V gene lookup returns CDR1 LNHNV and CDR2 YYDKDF (reference sequence). The CDR3 is CATSLRVGTDTQYF. The DNA for the CDR3 is TGTGCCACCAGTCTACGGGTAGGCACAGATACGCAGTATTTT.

About this clone itself: The sample contains more than one DNA sequence encoding this CDR3. This chain links TRBV30 with TRBJ1-5; a possible D gene is TRBD1 (5 bases). The germline V gene encodes CDR1 GTSNPN and CDR2 SVGIG (reference sequence). Between the trimmed V and J ends, which lost 0 bases and 4 bases, there was a span of 7 bases. The CDR3 is 13 amino acids. In DNA form, the CDR3 reads TGTGCCTGGAGTGTAAGGGGTAATCAGCCCCAGCATTTT. Amino acid sequence: CAWSVRGNQPQHF.

The J gene is TRBJ2-1, the V gene TRBV28; TRBD2 aligns across 9 bases. J lost 4 bases, V lost 9 bases, and 4 bases had no gene match. The CDR3 extends over 13 amino acids. Germline CDR1 is MDHEN and CDR2 is SYDVKM. This chain's CDR3 is CASLAGAYNEQFF. CDR3 sequence (DNA): TGTGCCAGTTTAGCGGGAGCTTACAATGAGCAGTTCTTC.

CDR3 residues: CASSKGQGGRTGELFF. CDR3 DNA sequence: TGTGCCAGTAGTAAAGGACAGGGGGGCCGAACCGGGGAGCTGTTTTTT. V usage is TRBV19 and J usage is TRBJ2-2; 10 bases line up with TRBD1. The CDR3 is 16 residues long. Germline V gene lookup returns CDR1 LNHDA and CDR2 SQIVND (reference sequence). Germline trimming cut 4 bases from V and 5 bases from J; bases unmatched to any gene: 7.

V is TRBV10-3 and J is TRBJ1-1; D is unresolved. This CDR3 is 14 amino acids long. V gave up 2 bases and J gave up 5 bases, with 12 bases separating them. Germline assignment: CDR1 ENHRY and CDR2 SYGVKD. The CDR3 bases are TGTGCCATCAGTGAGCCGGGAGTTGGAACTGAAGCTTTCTTT. This codes for CAISEPGVGTEAFF.

The rearrangement links TRBV18 to TRBJ1-1; 7 nucleotides align to TRBD1. This CDR3 has 14 residues. Unmatched junction bases numbered 7, after V lost 4 bases and J lost 5 bases. Germline V gene data show CDR1 as KGHSH and CDR2 as LQKENI. The CDR3 loop reads CASSQGGWGTEAFF. CDR3 nucleotide sequence: TGTGCCAGCTCACAAGGGGGCTGGGGGACTGAAGCTTTCTTT. The full variable domain, rest sourced from reference TRBV18 and TRBJ1-1, is NAGVMQNPRHLVRRRGQEARLRCSPMKGHSHVYWYRQLPEEGLKFMVYLQKENIIDESGMPKERFSAEFPKEGPSILRIQQVVRGDSAAYFCASSQGGWGTEAFFGQGTRLTVV.

The rearrangement joins TRBV30 to TRBJ1-5, with D perhaps matching TRBD1 (6 bases). CDR1 and CDR2 from the germline V gene are GTSNPN and SVGIG (reference sequence). CDR3 length: 14 residues. V gave up 3 bases and J gave up 6 bases, with 15 bases separating them. CDR3 coding DNA: TGTGCCTGGAGGTCAAGGGGGACTGGTCAGCCCCAGCATTTT. Protein sequence: CAWRSRGTGQPQHF.

This chain joins TRBV5-1 and TRBJ1-1; D gene unclear. The CDR3 covers 13 residues. The V gene lost 5 bases and the J gene lost 0 bases, with 8 bases spanning the gap. Germline V lookup: CDR1 SGHRS, CDR2 YFSETQ. The CDR3 DNA reads TGCGCCAGCAGGGAAGACCTGAACACTGAAGCTTTCTTT. Translated: CASREDLNTEAFF.

The CDR3 reads CASSLSGRSRPNEKLFF. CDR3 sequence (DNA): TGTGCCAGCAGTTTATCGGGCAGGAGTCGCCCTAATGAAAAACTGTTTTTT. The chain combines TRBV28 with TRBJ1-4; D is undetermined. CDR3 length: 17 residues. CDR1 is MDHEN and CDR2 is SYDVKM in the germline V gene. Between the trimmed V and J ends, which lost 1 base and 3 bases, there was a span of 15 bases.